Reported below is one T cell receptor (beta chain). As yet, its antigen is unknown. This sample was taken from a study of T cells in women clearing cervical HPV infection. On the study more broadly: Blood came at first lesion visit for cases, post-clearance for controls. Study-wide results and caveats: Cases and controls were distinguished at AUC roughly 0.86 by richness and V genes. Associations may precede or follow infection; HPV-specific or memory T cells were not isolated.

TCR beta CDR3 amplified by multiplex PCR from roughly 1,100 ng genomic DNA. Here immunoSEQ multiplex PCR was the method, and the copy in TCRdb shows in-frame clones only, minus some. The sample has around 46,000 clones. Specimen: blood buffy coat. The sequence came from a woman between 18 and 70 years old with a cervical HPV16 infection that either progressed to CIN3+ or cleared (not recorded which).

CDR3 bases read: TGTGCCAGCAGTCAACAGGGCAGCACAGATACG. Protein: CASSQQGSTDT. The full CDR3 sequence reads CASSQQGSTDTQYF. V gene TRBV7-3 combines with J gene TRBJ2-3, with D possibly being TRBD1 (6 bases). The read comes to an end 3 residues before the CDR3 does, leaving the germline J gene to fill in the end. The CDR3 runs 14 residues. V was trimmed by 6 bases and J by 0 bases, leaving 10 bases between them. From germline, CDR1 is SGHTA and CDR2 FQGTGA.